The clone carrying this T cell receptor beta chain was seen only a few times. TCRdb recomputed calls from the 5' RACE reads with MiXCR, one row per CDR3 protein. The sample holds some 300,000 distinct CDR3 sequences, approximately 10% seen once. The CDR3 totals 12 residues. Trimming removed 0 bases at V and 9 bases at J, with 6 bases between. The germline CDR1 and CDR2 sequences are LGHNA and YSLEER. The data belong to a study of T cells after yellow fever vaccination. This chain links TRBV4-3 with TRBJ1-3; a weak D match, TRBD1 (5 bases). The sequencing here drew on CD4+ T cells sorted from PBMCs, taken 5 days after the yellow fever booster vaccination. This receptor was obtained from a man aged 18 to 35 who received the YFV17D yellow fever vaccine. Here the CDR3 reads CASSQEGTTIYF. The CDR3 coding sequence is TGCGCCAGCAGCCAAGAGGGGACCACCATATATTTT.